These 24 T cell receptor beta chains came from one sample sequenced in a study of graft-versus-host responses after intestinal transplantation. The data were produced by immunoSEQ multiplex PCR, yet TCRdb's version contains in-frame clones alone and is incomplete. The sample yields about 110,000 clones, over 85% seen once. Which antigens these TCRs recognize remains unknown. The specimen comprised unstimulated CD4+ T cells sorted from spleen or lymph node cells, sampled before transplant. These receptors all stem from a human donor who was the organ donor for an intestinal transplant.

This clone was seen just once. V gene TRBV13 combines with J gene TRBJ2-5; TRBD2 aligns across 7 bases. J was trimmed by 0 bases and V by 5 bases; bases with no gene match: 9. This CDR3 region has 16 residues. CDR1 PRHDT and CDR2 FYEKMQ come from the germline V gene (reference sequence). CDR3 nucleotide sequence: TGTGCCAGCAGCCGACTGACTAGCCTGTACCAAGAGACCCAGTACTTC. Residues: CASSRLTSLYQETQYF.

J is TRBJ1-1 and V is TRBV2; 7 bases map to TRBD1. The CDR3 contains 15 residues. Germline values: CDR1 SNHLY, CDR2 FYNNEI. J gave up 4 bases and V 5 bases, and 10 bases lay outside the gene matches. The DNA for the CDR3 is TGTGCCAGCAGTTCCAGACAGGGAGTGGGCACTGAAGCTTTCTTT. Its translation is CASSSRQGVGTEAFF.

CDR3 residues: CASSPLLAGSNQPQHF. CDR3 sequence (DNA): TGCGCCAGCAGCCCCCTCCTGGCAGGGAGCAATCAGCCCCAGCATTTT. The chain joins TRBV4-3 to TRBJ1-5; tentative D call: TRBD1 (5 bases). The CDR3 is 16 amino acids. CDR1 and CDR2 from the germline V gene are LGHNA and YSLEER. The V gene lost 4 bases and the J gene lost 1 base, with 14 bases spanning the gap.

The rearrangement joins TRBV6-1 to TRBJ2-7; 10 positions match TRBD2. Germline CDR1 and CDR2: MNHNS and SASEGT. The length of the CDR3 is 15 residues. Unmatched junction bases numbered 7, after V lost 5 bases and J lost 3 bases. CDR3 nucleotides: TGTGCCAGCAGTTTCATAGCGGGAGGTGTCTACGAGCAGTACTTC. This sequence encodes CASSFIAGGVYEQYF.

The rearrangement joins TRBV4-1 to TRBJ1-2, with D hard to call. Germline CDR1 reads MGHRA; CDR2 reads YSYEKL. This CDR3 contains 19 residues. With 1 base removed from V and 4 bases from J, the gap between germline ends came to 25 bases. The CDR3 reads CASSQGVRRSASDRYGYTF. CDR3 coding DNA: TGCGCCAGCAGCCAAGGAGTCCGTCGGTCAGCCTCAGATCGCTATGGCTACACCTTC.

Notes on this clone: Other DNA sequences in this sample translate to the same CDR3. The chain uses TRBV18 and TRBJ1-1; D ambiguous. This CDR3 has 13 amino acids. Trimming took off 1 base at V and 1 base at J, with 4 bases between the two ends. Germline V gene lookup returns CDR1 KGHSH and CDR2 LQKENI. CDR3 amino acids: CASSPQGNTEAFF. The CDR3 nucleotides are TGTGCCAGCTCACCACAGGGGAACACTGAAGCTTTCTTT.

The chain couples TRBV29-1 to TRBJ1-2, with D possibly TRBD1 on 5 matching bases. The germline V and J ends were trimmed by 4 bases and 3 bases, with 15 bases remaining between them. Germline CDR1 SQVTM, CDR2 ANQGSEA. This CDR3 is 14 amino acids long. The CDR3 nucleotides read TGCAGCGTTGCAAAGTCAGGGATTGACTATGGCTACACCTTC. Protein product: CSVAKSGIDYGYTF.

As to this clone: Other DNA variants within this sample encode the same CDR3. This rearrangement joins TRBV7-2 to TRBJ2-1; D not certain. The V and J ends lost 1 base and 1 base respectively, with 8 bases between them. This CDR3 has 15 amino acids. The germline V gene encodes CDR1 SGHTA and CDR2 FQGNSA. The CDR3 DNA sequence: TGTGCCAGCAGCTTAGTCGCGGTATCCTACAATGAGCAGTTCTTC. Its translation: CASSLVAVSYNEQFF.

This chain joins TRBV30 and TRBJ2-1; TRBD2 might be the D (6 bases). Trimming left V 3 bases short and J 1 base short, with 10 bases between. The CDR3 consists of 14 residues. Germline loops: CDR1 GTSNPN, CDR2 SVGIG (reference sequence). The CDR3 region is CAWRGLTSYNEQFF. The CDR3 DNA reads TGTGCCTGGAGGGGACTGACTTCCTACAATGAGCAGTTCTTC.

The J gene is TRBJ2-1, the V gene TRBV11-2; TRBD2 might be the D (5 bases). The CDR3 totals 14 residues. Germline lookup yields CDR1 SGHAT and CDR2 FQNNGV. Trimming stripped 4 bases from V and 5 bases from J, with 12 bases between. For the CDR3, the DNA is TGTGCCAGCAGCTGGAGGAACCTTAACAATGAGCAGTTCTTC. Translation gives CASSWRNLNNEQFF.

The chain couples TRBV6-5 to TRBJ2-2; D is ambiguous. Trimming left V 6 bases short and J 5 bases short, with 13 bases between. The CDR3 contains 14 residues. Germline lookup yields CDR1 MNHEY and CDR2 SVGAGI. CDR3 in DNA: TGTGCCAGCAGAGACACCCCTAGGACCGGGGAGCTGTTTTTT. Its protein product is CASRDTPRTGELFF.

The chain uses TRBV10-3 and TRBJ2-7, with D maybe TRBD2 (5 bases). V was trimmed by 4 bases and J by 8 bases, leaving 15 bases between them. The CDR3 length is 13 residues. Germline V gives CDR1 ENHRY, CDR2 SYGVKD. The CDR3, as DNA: TGTGCCATCAGTGCTTGGGAGTTTGACCAGCAGTACTTC. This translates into CAISAWEFDQQYF.

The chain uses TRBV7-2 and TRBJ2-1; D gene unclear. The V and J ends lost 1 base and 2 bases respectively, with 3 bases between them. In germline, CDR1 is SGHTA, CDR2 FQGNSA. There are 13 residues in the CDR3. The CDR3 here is CASSLGPYNEQFF. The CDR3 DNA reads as TGTGCCAGCAGCTTAGGACCCTACAATGAGCAGTTCTTC. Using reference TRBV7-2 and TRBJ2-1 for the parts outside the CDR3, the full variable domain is GAGVSQSPSNKVTEKGKDVELRCDPISGHTALYWYRQSLGQGLEFLIYFQGNSAPDKSGLPSDRFSAERTGGSVSTLTIQRTQQEDSAVYLCASSLGPYNEQFFGPGTRLTVL.

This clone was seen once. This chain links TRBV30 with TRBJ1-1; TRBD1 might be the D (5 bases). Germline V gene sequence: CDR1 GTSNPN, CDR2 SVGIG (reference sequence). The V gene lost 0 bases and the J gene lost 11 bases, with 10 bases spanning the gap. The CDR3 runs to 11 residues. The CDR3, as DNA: TGTGCCTGGAGTGTGGGGGGTATGGCTTTCTTT. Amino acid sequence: CAWSVGGMAFF.

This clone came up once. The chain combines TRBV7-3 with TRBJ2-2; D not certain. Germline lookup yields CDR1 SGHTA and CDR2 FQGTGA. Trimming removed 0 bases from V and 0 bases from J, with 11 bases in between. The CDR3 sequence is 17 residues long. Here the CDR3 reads CASSLTAKIANTGELFF. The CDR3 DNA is TGTGCCAGCAGCTTAACGGCTAAGATCGCGAACACCGGGGAGCTGTTTTTT.

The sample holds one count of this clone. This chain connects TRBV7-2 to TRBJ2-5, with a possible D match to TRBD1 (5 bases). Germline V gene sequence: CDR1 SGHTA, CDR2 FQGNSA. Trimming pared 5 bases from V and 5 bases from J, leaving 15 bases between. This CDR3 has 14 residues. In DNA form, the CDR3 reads TGTGCCAGCAGCGCCAGGGCTCGGGTGGAGACCCAGTACTTC. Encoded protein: CASSARARVETQYF.

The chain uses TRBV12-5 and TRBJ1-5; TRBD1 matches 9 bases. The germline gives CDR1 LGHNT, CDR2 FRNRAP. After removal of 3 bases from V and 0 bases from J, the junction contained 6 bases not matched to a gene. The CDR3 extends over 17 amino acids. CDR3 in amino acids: CASGFGQGRYSNQPQHF. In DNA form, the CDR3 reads TGTGCTAGTGGTTTCGGACAGGGGAGGTATAGCAATCAGCCCCAGCATTTT.

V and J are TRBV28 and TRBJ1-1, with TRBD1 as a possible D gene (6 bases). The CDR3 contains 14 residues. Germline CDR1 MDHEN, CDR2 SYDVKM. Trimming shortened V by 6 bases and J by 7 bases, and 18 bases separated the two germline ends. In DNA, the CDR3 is TGTGCCAGCAGACACACCCTTCAGGGGATTGAAGCTTTCTTT. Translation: CASRHTLQGIEAFF.

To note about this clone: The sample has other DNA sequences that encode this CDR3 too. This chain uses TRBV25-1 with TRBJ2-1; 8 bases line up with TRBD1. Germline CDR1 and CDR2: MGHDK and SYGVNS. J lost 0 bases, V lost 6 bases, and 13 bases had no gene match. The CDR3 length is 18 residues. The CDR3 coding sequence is TGTGCCAGCAGCACTATAGAAACAGGGGGAGGCTCCTACAATGAGCAGTTCTTC. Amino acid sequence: CASSTIETGGGSYNEQFF.

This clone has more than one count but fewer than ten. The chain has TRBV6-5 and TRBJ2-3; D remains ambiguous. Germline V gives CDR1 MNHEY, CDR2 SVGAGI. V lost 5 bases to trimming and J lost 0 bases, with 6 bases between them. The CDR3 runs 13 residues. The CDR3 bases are TGTGCCAGCAGTCGAGACAGCACAGATACGCAGTATTTT. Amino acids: CASSRDSTDTQYF.

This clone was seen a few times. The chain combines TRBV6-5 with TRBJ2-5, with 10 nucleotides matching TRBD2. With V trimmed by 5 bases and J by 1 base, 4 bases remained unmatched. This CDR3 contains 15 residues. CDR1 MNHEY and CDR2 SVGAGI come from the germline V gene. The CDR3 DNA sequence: TGTGCCAGCAGTCCCAGGACTAGCGGCCAAGAGACCCAGTACTTC. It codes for CASSPRTSGQETQYF.

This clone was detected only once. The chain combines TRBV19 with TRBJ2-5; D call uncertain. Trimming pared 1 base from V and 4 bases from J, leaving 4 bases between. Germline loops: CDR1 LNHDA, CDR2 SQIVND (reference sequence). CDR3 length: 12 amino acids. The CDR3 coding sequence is TGTGCCAGTAGTATAGCGGGAGAGACCCAGTACTTC. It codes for CASSIAGETQYF.

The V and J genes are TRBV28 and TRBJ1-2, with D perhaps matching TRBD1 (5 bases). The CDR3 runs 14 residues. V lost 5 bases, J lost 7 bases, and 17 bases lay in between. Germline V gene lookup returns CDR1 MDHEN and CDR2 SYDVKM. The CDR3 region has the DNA TGTGCCAGCAGTCTCTCGGCGGGGCAAGGTGGCTACACCTTC. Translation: CASSLSAGQGGYTF.

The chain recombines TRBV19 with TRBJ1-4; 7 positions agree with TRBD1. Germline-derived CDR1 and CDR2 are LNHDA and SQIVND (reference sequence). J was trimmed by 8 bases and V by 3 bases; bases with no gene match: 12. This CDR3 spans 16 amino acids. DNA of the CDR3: TGTGCCAGTAGTATCGCCAGGGGGGGGTTTGACGAAAAACTGTTTTTT. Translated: CASSIARGGFDEKLFF.